What follows describes a single T cell receptor (beta chain). The record originates from a study of identical twins. The ends lost 5 bases at V and 6 bases at J; junction bases unmatched: 13. The CDR3 runs 15 residues. Per germline, CDR1 DFQATT and CDR2 SNEGSKA (reference sequence). TCRdb re-derived calls from the 5' RACE reads in MiXCR, one entry per CDR3 protein. Seen here are approximately 190,000 distinct CDR3 sequences, 15% to 20% observed once, and the top ten hold 40%. These data were also filed under a second study, of T cells expressing NK-cell markers. That source adds: Researchers report these clonotypes also headed the CD3+CD56-NKG2C+ fraction in a few donors.

This chain uses TRBV20-1 with TRBJ2-1, with 7 bases fitting TRBD1. The clonotype originates from a woman between 18 and 29 years old in good health. Sequenced: CD8+ T cells sorted from blood. CDR3 sequence (DNA): TGCAGTGCTCTACCCTCCGGGACAGACCGCAATGAGCAGTTCTTC. Residues: CSALPSGTDRNEQFF.